This T cell receptor (beta chain) was obtained from a study of shared clonotypes between healthy human individuals (dated by TCRdb to the early 2020s). Some background on the complete study: A couple of women and a few men aged 18 to 49 years were included in the cohort. Leukapheresis yielded between about 0.8 and 8.9 billion PBMCs per donor. Per donor, three plates each were used for CD4 naive and CD4 memory, two for CD8 naive, and one for CD8 memory. To increase sequencing depth and limit assay-specific biases, TCR repertoire library preparation and sequencing were carried out by different laboratories using diverse techniques. Blood TCR repertoires of 5 or 6 healthy adults were deeply sequenced to estimate repertoire size and the extent of clonotype sharing between individuals.

The paper's findings and limits, for the study overall: Only blood was sampled, and tissue TCR repertoires likely differ from those in blood. When a handful of donors were compared, the shared fraction of clonotypes was around 5.1% for naive CD4, roughly 3.3% for naive CD8, 2.3% for memory CD4, and roughly 0.43% for memory CD8. Larger estimated clonotype richness was generally found for naive subsets than for memory subsets. The small number of donors limited the genetic and exposure-history diversity represented. Pairwise subsampling led to the expectation that sequencing depth would affect the degree of clonotype sharing among donors. Higher generation probabilities were observed for clonotypes shared by all four sorted-subset donors than for non-shared clonotypes. Rarefaction of sorted-subset datasets indicated incomplete sequencing despite the large sequencing depth.

A remark on this clone: No antigen is known for it. Within one base of it there is no much larger clone, and no base qualities were kept. The identical CDR3 is also encoded by other nucleotide sequences in the sample.

The donors were healthy, HIV-negative adults with no recently reported acute infections or vaccinations. All donors were Caucasian adults living in Nashville, Tennessee, USA. Magnetic negative selection was used to enrich CD4+ T cells, after which naive cells were positively selected on CD45RA and the negative fraction became the memory subset. After blood collection by leukapheresis, PBMCs were isolated using Ficoll-Histopaque density gradient centrifugation and then cryopreserved in the vapor phase of liquid nitrogen. Analytical flow cytometry was used to check the purity and quantity of every magnetically sorted T cell population. Genomic DNA was isolated from every sorted fraction and measured by UV absorbance on a Nanodrop 2000c. TCR CDR3 regions were amplified from genomic DNA by multiplex PCR using the deep immunoSEQ assay. Genomic DNA extracted from each cell subset was distributed evenly over all wells of several immunoSEQ 96-well plates, and each plate served as one replicate. Each replicate PCR for sorted subsets received 200 ng genomic DNA, equal to roughly 29,000 T cell genomes. Purified libraries were quantified with a Qubit 3.0 fluorometer, sized on a Bioanalyzer 2100, and re-quantified with the KAPA Library Quantification kit. Each immunoSEQ 96-well plate was sequenced on its own single-read 150-cycle Illumina NextSeq 550 flow cell. As for the original processing: Because the immunoSEQ output held only junctional sequences and lacked quality scores, the filtering could not match the filtering applied to full-length reads. Sequences were annotated with PyIR, a Python wrapper for IgBLAST v1.9, and V/J genes and CDR3 were assigned using IMGT germline references. Reads were removed for weak V/J assignments (E-value above 1e-6), missing CDR3, stop codons, out-of-frame junctions, or ambiguous translated residues. V3J clonotypes were defined as sequences sharing an identical inferred V gene, J gene, and CDR3 amino acid sequence. The percentage overlap between two repertoires was calculated by dividing the number of shared unique clonotypes by the size of the smaller repertoire. Repertoire richness was assessed with RTK rarefaction, the Chao1 estimator, and Recon v2.1 estimates of unobserved clonotypes. OLGA was used to compute generation probabilities for all TCRbeta clonotypes that the gDNA method yielded from a handful of donors. TCRdb provides this immuneACCESS table in a form limited to in-frame rearrangements. Some clones are lacking; in checked studies, under half of them reflect an unresolved V gene, and why the rest are absent is not known. The V and J calls and clone size come from that table; D and trimming were worked out from the DNA. Across this sample there are millions of clones, with roughly 94% seen only once. The ten most abundant clones make up 0.1% to 0.15% of the sample.

The sample taken for sequencing was naive CD4+ T cells sorted from blood. The intended sense of this specimen's cell subset or site label: CD45RA+ positively selected. The clonotype originates from a man between 18 and 29 years old in good health.

At the DNA level, the sequence is TGTGCCAGCAGCCTGGGACTAGCGACCGGGGAGCTGTTTTTT. The translation is CASSLGLATGELFF. The rearranged chain carries TRBV7-9 and TRBJ2-2; 10 of the junction bases match TRBD2. Sequences SEHNR (CDR1) and FQNEAQ (CDR2) are obtained from the germline V gene (reference sequence). Measured from the cysteine to the phenylalanine, the CDR3 is 14 residues long. The DNA shown is the 42-base CDR3, in frame from base 1. The germline V end is reduced by 5 bases and the J end by 5 bases; junction bases left unmatched: 2.